This TCR beta chain derives from a study of glioma-infiltrating T cells after dendritic cell vaccination. In its sample, this clone was seen a few times. CDR3 size: 15 residues. Germline CDR1 is SGHAT and CDR2 is FQNNGV. V lost 5 bases to trimming and J lost 4 bases, with 15 bases between them. Some clones are missing from TCRdb's copy, which holds only in-frame ones; the method was immunoSEQ multiplex PCR. The sample yields 55,000 to 70,000 clones, around 83% seen once. This rearrangement joins TRBV11-2 to TRBJ1-3, with a possible D match to TRBD1 (6 bases). Sequenced here: blood, sampled before dendritic cell vaccination. The receptor was derived from a human donor with glioblastoma. CDR3 loop: CASSISQGHGNTIYF. CDR3 coding DNA: TGTGCCAGCAGCATATCTCAGGGGCACGGAAACACCATATATTTT.